The clone carrying this T cell receptor (beta chain) was picked up a small number of times. The data were obtained in a study of early T cells in non-severe SARS-CoV-2 infection. TCRdb ran MiXCR on the 5' RACE reads and lists one entry per CDR3 protein. The sample consists of about 89,000 distinct CDR3 sequences, roughly 17% of them appearing once. The CDR3 contains 12 residues. The germline V gene has CDR1 ENHRY and CDR2 SYGVKD. V shed 10 bases and J 6 bases; nucleotides not matched to a gene: 7. J is TRBJ2-3 and V is TRBV10-3, with 7 bases matching TRBD2. The TCR originated in an adult who was a healthcare worker with PCR-confirmed SARS-CoV-2 infection or an uninfected control (not recorded which). The specimen was whole blood, collected at baseline. In DNA, the CDR3 is TGTGCCACCTCCGGGACTACTGATACGCAGTATTTT. As protein: CATSGTTDTQYF.